These T cell receptor beta chains were read from a single sample in a study of T-cell reconstitution after alpha-beta-depleted transplantation in children. TCRdb called the PCR reads again in MiXCR, with one record for every CDR3 protein. The sample gives 220,000 or so distinct CDR3 sequences, roughly 7.7% of which show up once; roughly 5.8% is in the top ten. The sequencing here drew on PBMCs, mostly from graft donor cells, taken 180 days after TCRalphabeta/CD19-depleted stem cell transplant. These receptors all come from a male patient between 10 and 17 years old who had a stem cell transplant for acute lymphoblastic leukemia, so the T cells may come from the graft donor. The CDR3 runs from the conserved cysteine through the conserved F or W. The D gene is left open where the match is weak. A clone size is listed for some rows: how often the clone was seen (once, few, many), or a class if it is expanded.

len: 14
abundance: many
j_gene: TRBJ1-1
d_gene: .
v_gene: TRBV4-1
CDR3aa: CASRLLTADYQAFF
CDR3nt: TGCGCCAGCAGACTCCTGACAGCAGATTATCAAGCTTTCTTT

len: 13
abundance: many
j_gene: TRBJ2-1
d_gene: .
v_gene: TRBV3-1
CDR3aa: CASSPRRLGEQFF
CDR3nt: TGTGCCAGCAGCCCTAGACGACTGGGTGAGCAGTTCTTC

len: 13
abundance: many
j_gene: TRBJ2-1
d_gene: .
v_gene: TRBV20-1
CDR3aa: CSAVRSSYNEQFF
CDR3nt: TGCAGTGCCGTGAGGAGCTCCTACAATGAGCAGTTCTTC

len: 13
abundance: few
j_gene: TRBJ1-5
d_gene: .
v_gene: TRBV7-2
CDR3aa: CASSSLGARRQHF
CDR3nt: TGTGCCAGCAGCTCCCTGGGGGCCCGGCGCCAGCATTTT

len: 12
abundance: many
j_gene: TRBJ1-2
d_gene: TRBD1
v_gene: TRBV5-1
CDR3aa: CASSLTGVGYTF
CDR3nt: TGCGCCAGCAGCTTGACAGGGGTTGGCTACACCTTC

len: 18
abundance: many
j_gene: TRBJ1-4
d_gene: TRBD1
v_gene: TRBV7-8
CDR3aa: CASSYEISGQGPREKLFF
CDR3nt: TGTGCCAGCAGCTACGAGATTAGTGGACAGGGGCCAAGAGAAAAACTGTTTTTT

len: 14
abundance: once
j_gene: TRBJ1-2
d_gene: .
v_gene: TRBV4-3
CDR3aa: CASSLALRGDGYTF
CDR3nt: TGCGCCAGCAGCCTCGCCCTCAGGGGAGATGGCTACACCTTC

len: 18
abundance: many
j_gene: TRBJ1-6
d_gene: .
v_gene: TRBV28
CDR3aa: CASSSVDSHRLYNSPLHF
CDR3nt: TGTGCCAGCAGTTCGGTGGACAGCCACCGCCTCTATAATTCACCCCTCCACTTT

len: 15
abundance: many
j_gene: TRBJ2-7
d_gene: .
v_gene: TRBV6-1
CDR3aa: CASSNRAPPTYEQYF
CDR3nt: TGTGCCAGCAGCAACAGGGCTCCCCCTACCTACGAGCAGTACTTC

len: 15
abundance: many
j_gene: TRBJ2-7
d_gene: .
v_gene: TRBV5-5
CDR3aa: CASSLAGKGAYEQYF
CDR3nt: TGTGCCAGCAGCTTGGCCGGCAAGGGGGCCTACGAGCAGTACTTC

len: 11
abundance: many
j_gene: TRBJ1-2
d_gene: .
v_gene: TRBV10-3
CDR3aa: CAIKRGDGYTF
CDR3nt: TGTGCCATCAAGAGGGGTGATGGCTACACCTTC

len: 12
abundance: many
j_gene: TRBJ2-2
d_gene: .
v_gene: TRBV20-1
CDR3aa: CSAFGPSGELFF
CDR3nt: TGCAGTGCCTTCGGGCCTTCCGGGGAGCTGTTTTTT

len: 15
abundance: many
j_gene: TRBJ2-5
d_gene: TRBD2
v_gene: TRBV6-1
CDR3aa: CASMRTSGGQETQYF
CDR3nt: TGTGCCAGCATGAGGACTAGCGGGGGACAAGAGACCCAGTACTTC

len: 12
abundance: many
j_gene: TRBJ1-4
d_gene: .
v_gene: TRBV20-1
CDR3aa: CSAGERLEKLFF
CDR3nt: TGCAGTGCGGGGGAAAGACTCGAAAAACTGTTTTTT

len: 15
abundance: many
j_gene: TRBJ2-5
d_gene: TRBD1
v_gene: TRBV12-5
CDR3aa: CASGLSTGGGETQYF
CDR3nt: TGTGCTAGTGGTTTGAGCACAGGGGGCGGGGAGACCCAGTACTTC

len: 13
abundance: many
j_gene: TRBJ2-6
d_gene: .
v_gene: TRBV12-3/TRBV12-4
CDR3aa: CASSFSGANVLTF
CDR3nt: TGTGCCAGCAGTTTCTCCGGGGCCAACGTCCTGACTTTC

len: 15
abundance: many
j_gene: TRBJ2-5
d_gene: TRBD2
v_gene: TRBV7-2
CDR3aa: CASSPRGGPQETQYF
CDR3nt: TGTGCCAGCAGCCCACGGGGGGGCCCCCAAGAGACCCAGTACTTC

len: 14
abundance: many
j_gene: TRBJ2-1
d_gene: .
v_gene: TRBV7-8
CDR3aa: CASSSRTTYNEQFF
CDR3nt: TGTGCCAGCAGCTCCCGGACTACCTACAATGAGCAGTTCTTC

len: 17
abundance: many
j_gene: TRBJ2-2
d_gene: .
v_gene: TRBV6-2/TRBV6-3
CDR3aa: CASSWDLTGANTGELFF
CDR3nt: TGTGCCAGCAGTTGGGACTTGACAGGAGCGAACACCGGGGAGCTGTTTTTT

len: 13
abundance: many
j_gene: TRBJ1-5
d_gene: .
v_gene: TRBV19
CDR3aa: CASSRNSNQPQHF
CDR3nt: TGTGCCAGTAGTCGTAATAGCAATCAGCCCCAGCATTTT

len: 13
abundance: many
j_gene: TRBJ1-2
d_gene: .
v_gene: TRBV12-3/TRBV12-4
CDR3aa: CASKIGEVYGYTF
CDR3nt: TGTGCCAGCAAAATTGGGGAAGTTTATGGCTACACCTTC

len: 15
abundance: many
j_gene: TRBJ2-7
d_gene: TRBD1
v_gene: TRBV29-1
CDR3aa: CSVEGRQGSSYEQYF
CDR3nt: TGCAGCGTTGAAGGACGACAGGGGAGCTCCTACGAGCAGTACTTC

len: 17
abundance: many
j_gene: TRBJ2-1
d_gene: TRBD1
v_gene: TRBV7-6
CDR3aa: CASSLATGESSYNEQFF
CDR3nt: TGTGCCAGCAGCTTAGCTACAGGGGAGAGCTCCTACAATGAGCAGTTCTTC

len: 16
abundance: .
j_gene: TRBJ2-5
d_gene: TRBD1
v_gene: TRBV9
CDR3aa: CASSASTGVGKETQYF
CDR3nt: TGTGCCAGCAGCGCCTCTACAGGGGTCGGAAAAGAGACCCAGTACTTC

len: 15
abundance: many
j_gene: TRBJ2-1
d_gene: .
v_gene: TRBV20-1
CDR3aa: CSADTPGQSPNEQFF
CDR3nt: TGCAGTGCTGACACGCCGGGACAATCCCCGAATGAGCAGTTCTTC

len: 14
abundance: many
j_gene: TRBJ2-1
d_gene: .
v_gene: TRBV5-1
CDR3aa: CASRPGGTYNEQFF
CDR3nt: TGCGCCAGCCGCCCAGGAGGTACCTACAATGAGCAGTTCTTC

len: 14
abundance: many
j_gene: TRBJ2-7
d_gene: .
v_gene: TRBV12-3/TRBV12-4
CDR3aa: CASSLRGGDREQYF
CDR3nt: TGTGCCAGCAGTTTAAGGGGCGGCGATCGCGAGCAGTACTTC

len: 16
abundance: many
j_gene: TRBJ2-7
d_gene: .
v_gene: TRBV4-3
CDR3aa: CASSQGTRTLPYEQYF
CDR3nt: TGCGCCAGCAGCCAAGGGACAAGAACCCTCCCCTACGAGCAGTACTTC

len: 16
abundance: many
j_gene: TRBJ2-1
d_gene: .
v_gene: TRBV7-8
CDR3aa: CASSLELRSSYNEQFF
CDR3nt: TGTGCCAGCAGCTTAGAGCTGCGTAGCTCCTACAATGAGCAGTTCTTC

len: 18
abundance: many
j_gene: TRBJ1-1
d_gene: TRBD1
v_gene: TRBV25-1
CDR3aa: CASSEGQGTGPLSTEAFF
CDR3nt: TGTGCCAGCAGTGAGGGACAGGGGACGGGGCCGCTGAGCACTGAAGCTTTCTTT

len: 16
abundance: many
j_gene: TRBJ2-6
d_gene: .
v_gene: TRBV14
CDR3aa: CASSQVGNSGANVLTF
CDR3nt: TGTGCCAGCAGCCAAGTCGGTAACTCTGGGGCCAACGTCCTGACTTTC

len: 15
abundance: many
j_gene: TRBJ1-4
d_gene: .
v_gene: TRBV4-1
CDR3aa: CASSQVGTGNEKLFF
CDR3nt: TGCGCCAGCAGCCAAGTGGGGACGGGGAATGAAAAACTGTTTTTT

len: 14
abundance: many
j_gene: TRBJ2-3
d_gene: TRBD1
v_gene: TRBV28
CDR3aa: CASSRQGITDTQYF
CDR3nt: TGTGCCAGCAGTAGACAGGGTATAACAGATACGCAGTATTTT

len: 12
abundance: many
j_gene: TRBJ2-2
d_gene: .
v_gene: TRBV24-1
CDR3aa: CATSDQARELFF
CDR3nt: TGTGCCACCAGTGATCAGGCCAGGGAGCTGTTTTTT

len: 17
abundance: many
j_gene: TRBJ1-1
d_gene: TRBD1
v_gene: TRBV5-1
CDR3aa: CASSTRDRGPKHTEAFF
CDR3nt: TGCGCCAGCAGCACCCGGGACAGGGGACCCAAGCATACTGAAGCTTTCTTT

len: 14
abundance: many
j_gene: TRBJ2-1
d_gene: .
v_gene: TRBV20-1
CDR3aa: CSARDSLVGNEQFF
CDR3nt: TGCAGTGCTAGAGATTCTCTAGTTGGCAATGAGCAGTTCTTC

len: 16
abundance: many
j_gene: TRBJ2-7
d_gene: .
v_gene: TRBV7-2
CDR3aa: CASSKRSGTGSYEQYF
CDR3nt: TGTGCCAGCAGCAAACGATCCGGGACGGGCTCCTACGAGCAGTACTTC

len: 15
abundance: many
j_gene: TRBJ1-1
d_gene: .
v_gene: TRBV18
CDR3aa: CASSPPFSRGTEAFF
CDR3nt: TGTGCCAGCTCACCACCCTTCTCCAGGGGCACTGAAGCTTTCTTT

len: 16
abundance: many
j_gene: TRBJ2-4
d_gene: TRBD1
v_gene: TRBV6-1
CDR3aa: CASSRDSLLAKNIQYF
CDR3nt: TGTGCCAGCAGTCGGGACAGCCTACTAGCCAAAAACATTCAGTACTTC

len: 13
abundance: .
j_gene: TRBJ2-5
d_gene: TRBD1
v_gene: TRBV10-3
CDR3aa: CAISDRVLETQYF
CDR3nt: TGTGCCATCAGCGACAGGGTATTGGAGACCCAGTACTTC

len: 14
abundance: many
j_gene: TRBJ2-3
d_gene: .
v_gene: TRBV6-5
CDR3aa: CASSYSIGFFTQYF
CDR3nt: TGTGCCAGCAGTTACTCGATCGGTTTTTTTACGCAGTATTTT